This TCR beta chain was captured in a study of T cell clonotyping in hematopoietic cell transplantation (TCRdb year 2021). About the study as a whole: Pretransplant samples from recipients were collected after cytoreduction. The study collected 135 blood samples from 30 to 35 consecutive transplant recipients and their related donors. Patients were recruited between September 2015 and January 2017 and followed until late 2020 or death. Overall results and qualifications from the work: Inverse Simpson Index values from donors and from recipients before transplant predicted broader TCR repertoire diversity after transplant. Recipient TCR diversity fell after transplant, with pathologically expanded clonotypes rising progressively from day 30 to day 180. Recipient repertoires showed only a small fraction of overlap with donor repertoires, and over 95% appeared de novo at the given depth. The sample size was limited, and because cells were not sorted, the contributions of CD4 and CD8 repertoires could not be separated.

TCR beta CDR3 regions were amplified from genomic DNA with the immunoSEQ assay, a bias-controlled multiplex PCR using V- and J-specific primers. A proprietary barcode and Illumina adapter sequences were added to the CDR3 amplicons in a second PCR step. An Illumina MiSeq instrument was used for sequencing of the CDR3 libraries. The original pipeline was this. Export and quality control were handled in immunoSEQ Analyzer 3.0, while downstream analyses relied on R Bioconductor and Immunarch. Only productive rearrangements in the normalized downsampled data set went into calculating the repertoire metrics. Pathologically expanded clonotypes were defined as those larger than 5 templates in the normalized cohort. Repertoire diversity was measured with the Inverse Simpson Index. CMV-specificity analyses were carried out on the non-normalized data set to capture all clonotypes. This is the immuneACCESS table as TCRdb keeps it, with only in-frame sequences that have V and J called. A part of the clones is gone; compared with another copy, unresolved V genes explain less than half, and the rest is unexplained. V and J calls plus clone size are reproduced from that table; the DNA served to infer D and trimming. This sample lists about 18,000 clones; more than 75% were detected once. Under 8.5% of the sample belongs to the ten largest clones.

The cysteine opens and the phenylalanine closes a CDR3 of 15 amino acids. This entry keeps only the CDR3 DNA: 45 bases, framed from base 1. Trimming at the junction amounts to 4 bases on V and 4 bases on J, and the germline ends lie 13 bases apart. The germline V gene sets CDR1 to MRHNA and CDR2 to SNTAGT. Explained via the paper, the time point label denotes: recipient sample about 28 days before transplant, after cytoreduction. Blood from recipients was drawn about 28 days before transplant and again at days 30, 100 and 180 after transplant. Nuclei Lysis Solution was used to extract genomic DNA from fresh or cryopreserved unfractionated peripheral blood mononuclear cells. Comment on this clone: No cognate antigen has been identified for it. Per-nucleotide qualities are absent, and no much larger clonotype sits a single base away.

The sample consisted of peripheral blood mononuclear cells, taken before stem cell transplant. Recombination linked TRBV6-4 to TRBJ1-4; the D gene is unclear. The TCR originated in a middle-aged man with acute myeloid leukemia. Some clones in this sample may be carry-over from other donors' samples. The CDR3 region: CASSVRSKGNEKLFF. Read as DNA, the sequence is TGTGCCAGCAGTGTTAGGTCCAAGGGTAATGAAAAACTGTTTTTT.